The clone carrying this TCR beta chain was seen just once. Its antigen is undetermined. Method: immunoSEQ multiplex PCR; TCRdb's copy keeps in-frame clones and lacks some. The sample lists 40,000 to 45,000 clones, 78% occurring once. This sample is drawn from a study of PD-1 blockade in classical Hodgkin lymphoma. Background on the study: Treatment was intravenous nivolumab, 3 mg/kg every 2 weeks, until progression. The study, taken as a whole, reports: Newly diagnosed patients were reported to exhibit reduced baseline TCR diversity relative to healthy donors. Baseline diversity was lower in partial responders and progressors than complete responders.

Autologous stem cell transplantation was followed by relapse in every patient, and brentuximab vedotin exposure varied. Complete response, partial response or progressive disease was each patient's best response. Trimming removed 0 bases from V and 2 bases from J; junction bases left unmatched: 6. The germline CDR1 and CDR2 sequences are LGHNA and YSLEER. The CDR3 runs to 17 residues. The gene calls are TRBV4-3 and TRBJ1-2; 10 nucleotides line up with TRBD1. The specimen comprised peripheral blood mononuclear cells (PBMCs), sampled at baseline. The clonotype comes from a human donor with classical Hodgkin lymphoma. The CDR3 loop is CASSQEHGTGDNYGYTF. The CDR3, as DNA: TGCGCCAGCAGCCAAGAGCACGGGACAGGGGACAACTATGGCTACACCTTC.